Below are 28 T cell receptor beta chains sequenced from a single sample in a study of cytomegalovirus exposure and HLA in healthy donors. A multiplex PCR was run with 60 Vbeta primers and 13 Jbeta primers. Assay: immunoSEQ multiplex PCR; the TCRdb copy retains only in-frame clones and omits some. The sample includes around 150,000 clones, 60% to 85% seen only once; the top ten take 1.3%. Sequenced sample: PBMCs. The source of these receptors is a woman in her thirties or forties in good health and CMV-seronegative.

CDR3 bases: TGTGCCAGCAGCTTGACAGTTAACTATGGCTACACCTTC. Translation: CASSLTVNYGYTF. V gene TRBV7-9 combines with J gene TRBJ1-2; TRBD1 is a possible D gene (5 bases). CDR3 size: 13 residues. Germline assignment: CDR1 SEHNR and CDR2 FQNEAQ (reference sequence). V lost 3 bases and J 1 base, leaving 6 bases between the germline ends. The variable domain in full, completed from reference TRBV7-9 and TRBJ1-2, reads DTGVSQNPRHKITKRGQNVTFRCDPISEHNRLYWYRQTLGQGPEFLTYFQNEAQLEKSRLLSDRFSAERPKGSFSTLEIQRTEQGDSAMYLCASSLTVNYGYTFGSGTRLTVV.

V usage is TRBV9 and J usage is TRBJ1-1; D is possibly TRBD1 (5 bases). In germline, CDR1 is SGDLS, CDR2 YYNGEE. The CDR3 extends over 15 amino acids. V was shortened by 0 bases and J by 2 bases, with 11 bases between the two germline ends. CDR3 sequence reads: CASSVGLGGNTEAFF. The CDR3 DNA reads TGTGCCAGCAGCGTAGGTTTGGGGGGAAACACTGAAGCTTTCTTT.

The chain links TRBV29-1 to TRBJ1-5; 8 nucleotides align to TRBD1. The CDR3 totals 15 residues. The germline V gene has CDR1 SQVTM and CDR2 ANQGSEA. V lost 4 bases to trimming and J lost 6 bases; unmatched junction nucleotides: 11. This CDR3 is CSVGEQGGKGQPQHF. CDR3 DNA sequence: TGCAGCGTTGGCGAACAGGGGGGAAAGGGTCAGCCCCAGCATTTT.

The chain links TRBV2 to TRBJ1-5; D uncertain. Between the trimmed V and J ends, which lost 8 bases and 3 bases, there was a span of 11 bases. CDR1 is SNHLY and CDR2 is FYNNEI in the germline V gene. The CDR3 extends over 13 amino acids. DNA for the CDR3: TGTGCCAGCGGTACAGTAACCAATCAGCCCCAGCATTTT. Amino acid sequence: CASGTVTNQPQHF.

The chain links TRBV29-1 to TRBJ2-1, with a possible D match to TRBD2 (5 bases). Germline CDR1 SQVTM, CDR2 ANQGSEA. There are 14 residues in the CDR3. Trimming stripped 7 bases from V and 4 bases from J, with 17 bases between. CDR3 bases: TGCAGCGGATGGTCGGGGTTAGTATACAATGAGCAGTTCTTC. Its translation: CSGWSGLVYNEQFF.

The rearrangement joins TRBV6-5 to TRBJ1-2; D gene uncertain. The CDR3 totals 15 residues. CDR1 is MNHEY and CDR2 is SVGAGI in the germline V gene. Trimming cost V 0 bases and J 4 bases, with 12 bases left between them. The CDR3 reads CASSYSPRRGYGYTF. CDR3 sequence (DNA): TGTGCCAGCAGTTACTCCCCTCGCCGGGGCTATGGCTACACCTTC.

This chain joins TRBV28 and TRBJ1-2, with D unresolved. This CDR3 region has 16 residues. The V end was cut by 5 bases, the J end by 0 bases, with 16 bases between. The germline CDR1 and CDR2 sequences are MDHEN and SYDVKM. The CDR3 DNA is TGTGCCAGCAGTCCCCCCCGGAGGGTAGCTAACTATGGCTACACCTTC. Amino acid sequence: CASSPPRRVANYGYTF.

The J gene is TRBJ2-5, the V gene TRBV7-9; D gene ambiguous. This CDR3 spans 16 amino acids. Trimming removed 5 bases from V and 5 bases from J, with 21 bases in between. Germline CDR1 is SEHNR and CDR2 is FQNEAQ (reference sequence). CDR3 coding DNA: TGTGCCAGCAGCCCCCGGGTCTCAAGGTTAGAGGAGACCCAGTACTTC. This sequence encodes CASSPRVSRLEETQYF.

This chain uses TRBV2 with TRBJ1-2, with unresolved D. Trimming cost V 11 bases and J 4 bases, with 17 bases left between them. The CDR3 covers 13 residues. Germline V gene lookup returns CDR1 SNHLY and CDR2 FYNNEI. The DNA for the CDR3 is TGTGCCGCAGCAGACGGAGTCCCCTATGGCTACACCTTC. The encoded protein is CAAADGVPYGYTF.

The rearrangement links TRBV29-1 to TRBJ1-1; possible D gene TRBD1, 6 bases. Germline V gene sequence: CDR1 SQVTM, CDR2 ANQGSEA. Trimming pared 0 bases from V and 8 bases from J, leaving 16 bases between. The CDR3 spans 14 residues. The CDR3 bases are TGCAGCGTTGAAGAAGGGACAAGGAGGTCCGAAGCTTTCTTT. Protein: CSVEEGTRRSEAFF.

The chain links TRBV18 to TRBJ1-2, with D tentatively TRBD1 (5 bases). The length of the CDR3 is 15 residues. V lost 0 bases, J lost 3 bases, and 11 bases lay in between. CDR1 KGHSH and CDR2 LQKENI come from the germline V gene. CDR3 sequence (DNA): TGTGCCAGCTCACCACCGGGCAGGGAAGACTATGGCTACACCTTC. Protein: CASSPPGREDYGYTF.

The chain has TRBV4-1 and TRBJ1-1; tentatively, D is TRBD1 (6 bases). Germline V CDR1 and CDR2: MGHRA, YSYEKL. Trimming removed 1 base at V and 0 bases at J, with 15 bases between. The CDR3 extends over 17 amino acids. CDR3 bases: TGCGCCAGCAGCCAAGGGGTCGACAGGCGAATGAACACTGAAGCTTTCTTT. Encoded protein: CASSQGVDRRMNTEAFF.

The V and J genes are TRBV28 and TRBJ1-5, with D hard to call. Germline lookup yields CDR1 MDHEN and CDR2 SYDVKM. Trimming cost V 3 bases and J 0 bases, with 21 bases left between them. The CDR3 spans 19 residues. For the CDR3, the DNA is TGTGCCAGCAGTTTTATCGACCGGGCGGGGTCTTATAGCAATCAGCCCCAGCATTTT. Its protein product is CASSFIDRAGSYSNQPQHF. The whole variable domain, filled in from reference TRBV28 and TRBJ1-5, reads DVKVTQSSRYLVKRTGEKVFLECVQDMDHENMFWYRQDPGLGLRLIYFSYDVKMKEKGDIPEGYSVSREKKERFSLILESASTNQTSMYLCASSFIDRAGSYSNQPQHFGDGTRLSIL.

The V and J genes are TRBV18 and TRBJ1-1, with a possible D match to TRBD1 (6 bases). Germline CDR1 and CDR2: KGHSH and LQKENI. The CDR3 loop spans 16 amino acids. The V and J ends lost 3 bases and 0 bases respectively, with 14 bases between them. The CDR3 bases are TGTGCCAGCTCACCCTGGGGGCCCCACATGAACACTGAAGCTTTCTTT. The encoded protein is CASSPWGPHMNTEAFF.

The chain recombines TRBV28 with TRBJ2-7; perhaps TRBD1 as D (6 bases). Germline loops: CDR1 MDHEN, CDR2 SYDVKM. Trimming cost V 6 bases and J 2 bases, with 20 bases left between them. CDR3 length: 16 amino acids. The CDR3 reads CASRGAAWAGPYEQYF. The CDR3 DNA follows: TGTGCCAGCAGGGGGGCCGCCTGGGCAGGGCCCTACGAGCAGTACTTC.

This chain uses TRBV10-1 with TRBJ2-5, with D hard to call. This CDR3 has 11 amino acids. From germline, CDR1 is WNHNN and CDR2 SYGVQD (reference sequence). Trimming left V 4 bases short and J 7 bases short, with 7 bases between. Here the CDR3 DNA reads TGCGCCAGCAGTGCAGCAGGGACCCAGTACTTC. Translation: CASSAAGTQYF.

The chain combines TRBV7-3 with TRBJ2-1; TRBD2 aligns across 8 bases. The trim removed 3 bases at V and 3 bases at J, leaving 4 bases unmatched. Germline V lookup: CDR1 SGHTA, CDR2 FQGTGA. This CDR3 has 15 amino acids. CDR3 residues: CASSFELAVYNEQFF. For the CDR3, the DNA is TGTGCCAGCAGCTTCGAACTAGCGGTCTACAATGAGCAGTTCTTC. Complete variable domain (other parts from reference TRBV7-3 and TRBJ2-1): GAGVSQTPSNKVTEKGKYVELRCDPISGHTALYWYRQSLGQGPEFLIYFQGTGAADDSGLPNDRFFAVRPEGSVSTLKIQRTERGDSAVYLCASSFELAVYNEQFFGPGTRLTVL.

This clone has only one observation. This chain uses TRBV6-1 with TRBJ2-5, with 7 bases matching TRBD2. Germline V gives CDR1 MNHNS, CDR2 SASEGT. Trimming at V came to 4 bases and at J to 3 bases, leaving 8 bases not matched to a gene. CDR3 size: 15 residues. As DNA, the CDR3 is TGTGCCAGCAGTGGCGGGCGGGCGGGAGAAGAGACCCAGTACTTC. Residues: CASSGGRAGEETQYF.

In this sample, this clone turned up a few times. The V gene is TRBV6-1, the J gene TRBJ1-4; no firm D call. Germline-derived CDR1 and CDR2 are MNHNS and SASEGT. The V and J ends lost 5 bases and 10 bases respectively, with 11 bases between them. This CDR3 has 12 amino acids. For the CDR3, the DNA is TGTGCCAGCAGTCCGTCCGAGGTAAAACTGTTTTTT. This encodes CASSPSEVKLFF.

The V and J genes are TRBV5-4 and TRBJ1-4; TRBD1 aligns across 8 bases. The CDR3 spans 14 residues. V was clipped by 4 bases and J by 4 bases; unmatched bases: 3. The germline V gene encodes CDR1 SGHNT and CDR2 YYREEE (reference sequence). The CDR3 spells CASSRTGINEKLFF. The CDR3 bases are TGTGCCAGCAGCCGGACAGGGATTAATGAAAAACTGTTTTTT.

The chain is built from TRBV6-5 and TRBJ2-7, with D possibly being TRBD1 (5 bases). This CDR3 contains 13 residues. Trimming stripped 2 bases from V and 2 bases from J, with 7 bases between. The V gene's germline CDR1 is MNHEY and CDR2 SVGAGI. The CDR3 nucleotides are TGTGCCAGCAGTTACAAGGGGCCCTACGAGCAGTACTTC. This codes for CASSYKGPYEQYF.

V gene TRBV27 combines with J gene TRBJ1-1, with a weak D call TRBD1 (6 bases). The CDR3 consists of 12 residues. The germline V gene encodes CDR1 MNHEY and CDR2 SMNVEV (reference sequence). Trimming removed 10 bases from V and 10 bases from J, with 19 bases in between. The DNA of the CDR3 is TGTGCCAAGACAGGAGGTTCGCCTAGAGCTTTCTTT. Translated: CAKTGGSPRAFF.

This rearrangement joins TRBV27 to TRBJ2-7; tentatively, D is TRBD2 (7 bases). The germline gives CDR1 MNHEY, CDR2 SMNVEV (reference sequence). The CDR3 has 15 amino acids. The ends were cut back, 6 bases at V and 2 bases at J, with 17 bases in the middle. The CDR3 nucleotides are TGTGCCAGCAGGCCCTGCGAGGGGGGGACCTACGAGCAGTACTTC. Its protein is CASRPCEGGTYEQYF.

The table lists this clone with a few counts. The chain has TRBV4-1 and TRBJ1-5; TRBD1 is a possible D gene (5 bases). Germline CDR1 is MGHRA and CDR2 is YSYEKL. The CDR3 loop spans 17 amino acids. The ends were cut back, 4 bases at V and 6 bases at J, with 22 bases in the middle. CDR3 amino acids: CASSLGGTDSLSQPQHF. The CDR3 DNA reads TGCGCCAGCAGCCTTGGGGGGACGGACTCGCTGAGTCAGCCCCAGCATTTT.

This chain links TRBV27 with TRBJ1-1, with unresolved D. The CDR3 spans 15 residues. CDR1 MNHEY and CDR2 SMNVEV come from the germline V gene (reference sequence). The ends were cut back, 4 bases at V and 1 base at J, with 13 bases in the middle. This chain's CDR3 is CASSSGFPGNTEAFF. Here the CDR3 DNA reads TGTGCCAGCAGTTCGGGTTTCCCCGGGAACACTGAAGCTTTCTTT.

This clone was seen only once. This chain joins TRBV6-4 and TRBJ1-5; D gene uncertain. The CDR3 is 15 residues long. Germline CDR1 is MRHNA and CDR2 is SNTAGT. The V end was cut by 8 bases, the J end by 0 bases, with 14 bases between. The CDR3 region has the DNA TGTGCCAGCGAGCAGCGCGATTATAGCAATCAGCCCCAGCATTTT. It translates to CASEQRDYSNQPQHF.

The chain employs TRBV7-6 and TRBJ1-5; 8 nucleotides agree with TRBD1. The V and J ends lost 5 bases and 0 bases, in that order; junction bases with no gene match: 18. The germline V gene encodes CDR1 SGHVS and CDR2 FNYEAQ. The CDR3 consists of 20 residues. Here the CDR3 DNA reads TGTGCCAGCAGCCGATTTCAGGCGGGGACAGGAAGTAATAGCAATCAGCCCCAGCATTTT. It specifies CASSRFQAGTGSNSNQPQHF.

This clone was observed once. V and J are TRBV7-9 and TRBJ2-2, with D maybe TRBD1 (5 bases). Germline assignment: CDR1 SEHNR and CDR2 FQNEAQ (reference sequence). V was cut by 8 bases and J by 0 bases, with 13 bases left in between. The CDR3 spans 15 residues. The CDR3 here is CASSPTAPNTGELFF. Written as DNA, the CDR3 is TGTGCCAGCTCACCGACAGCCCCGAACACCGGGGAGCTGTTTTTT.